This is a list of T cell receptor beta chains from one sample in a study of blood T cell repertoires in COVID-19. The data were produced by immunoSEQ multiplex PCR, yet TCRdb's version contains in-frame clones alone and is incomplete. The data contain 150,000 to 200,000 clones, roughly nine tenths of them singletons. Input material: peripheral blood. The receptors were gathered from a man aged 18 to 30 with acute or convalescent COVID-19. The CDR3 runs from the conserved cysteine through the conserved F or W. The order of the fields is CDR3 length, clone size, D gene, V gene, J gene, CDR3 protein, CDR3 DNA. D genes are given only for firm matches. A row's size may be missing; if present it is once, few, many or a size class.

CDR3 length: 15
clone size: few
D gene: TRBD2
V gene: TRBV6-5
J gene: TRBJ2-2
CDR3 protein: CASSQTSGGAGELFF
CDR3 DNA: TGTGCCAGCAGTCAGACTAGCGGGGGGGCCGGGGAGCTGTTTTTT

CDR3 length: 17
clone size: .
D gene: TRBD1
V gene: TRBV6-1
J gene: TRBJ1-3
CDR3 protein: CASSEFQGGQGEFTIYF
CDR3 DNA: TGTGCCAGCAGTGAATTTCAGGGGGGACAGGGAGAATTCACCATATATTTT

CDR3 length: 14
clone size: .
D gene: TRBD1
V gene: TRBV7-9
J gene: TRBJ1-2
CDR3 protein: CASSSPGQVYGYTF
CDR3 DNA: TGTGCCAGCAGCTCACCGGGACAGGTCTATGGCTACACCTTC

CDR3 length: 14
clone size: once
D gene: TRBD1
V gene: TRBV7-3
J gene: TRBJ2-3
CDR3 protein: CASSPGQGINTQYF
CDR3 DNA: TGTGCCAGCAGTCCGGGACAGGGTATAAATACGCAGTATTTT

CDR3 length: 19
clone size: .
D gene: .
V gene: TRBV15
J gene: TRBJ2-1
CDR3 protein: CATSRDPYTEETGLDEQFF
CDR3 DNA: TGTGCCACCAGCAGAGATCCGTACACAGAAGAAACAGGGCTCGATGAGCAGTTCTTC

CDR3 length: 14
clone size: .
D gene: TRBD1
V gene: TRBV28
J gene: TRBJ1-2
CDR3 protein: CASSPPDRAYGYTF
CDR3 DNA: TGTGCCAGCAGTCCCCCGGACAGGGCATATGGCTACACCTTC

CDR3 length: 14
clone size: once
D gene: TRBD1
V gene: TRBV19
J gene: TRBJ1-5
CDR3 protein: CASRTGGTLVDEHF
CDR3 DNA: TGTGCCAGCAGGACAGGGGGTACCCTAGTCGATGAGCATTTT

CDR3 length: 15
clone size: .
D gene: TRBD1
V gene: TRBV9
J gene: TRBJ1-2
CDR3 protein: CASSVAGTGNYGYTF
CDR3 DNA: TGTGCCAGCAGCGTAGCCGGGACAGGGAACTATGGCTACACCTTC

CDR3 length: 16
clone size: .
D gene: TRBD2
V gene: TRBV7-2
J gene: TRBJ2-3
CDR3 protein: CASSLAMWGGADTQYF
CDR3 DNA: TGTGCCAGCAGCTTAGCGATGTGGGGGGGTGCAGATACGCAGTATTTT

CDR3 length: 17
clone size: .
D gene: .
V gene: TRBV19
J gene: TRBJ1-1
CDR3 protein: CASSKIQADGRRTEAFF
CDR3 DNA: TGTGCCAGTAGTAAGATCCAAGCGGACGGAAGAAGGACTGAAGCTTTCTTT

CDR3 length: 19
clone size: .
D gene: TRBD2
V gene: TRBV6-2/TRBV6-3
J gene: TRBJ2-5
CDR3 protein: CASSLLGSGLAGGRETQYF
CDR3 DNA: TGTGCCAGCAGTCTCCTGGGCAGTGGACTAGCGGGGGGCAGGGAGACCCAGTACTTC

CDR3 length: 14
clone size: .
D gene: TRBD1
V gene: TRBV28
J gene: TRBJ2-5
CDR3 protein: CASSPGGTQETQYF
CDR3 DNA: TGTGCCAGCAGCCCAGGGGGTACCCAAGAGACCCAGTACTTC

CDR3 length: 17
clone size: .
D gene: TRBD2
V gene: TRBV7-2
J gene: TRBJ2-7
CDR3 protein: CASSRTSGGSLSHEQYF
CDR3 DNA: TGTGCCAGCAGCCGGACTAGCGGGGGTAGTCTATCCCACGAGCAGTACTTC

CDR3 length: 17
clone size: .
D gene: .
V gene: TRBV29-1
J gene: TRBJ2-4
CDR3 protein: CSVDTGETPLAKNIQYF
CDR3 DNA: TGCAGCGTCGACACAGGAGAAACCCCCTTAGCCAAAAACATTCAGTACTTC

CDR3 length: 16
clone size: few
D gene: TRBD1
V gene: TRBV3-1/TRBV3-2
J gene: TRBJ1-2
CDR3 protein: CASSQRSGQGAGGYTF
CDR3 DNA: TGTGCCAGCAGCCAACGATCAGGACAGGGGGCAGGGGGCTACACCTTC

CDR3 length: 15
clone size: .
D gene: .
V gene: TRBV11-2
J gene: TRBJ1-4
CDR3 protein: CASSQARQGNEKLFF
CDR3 DNA: TGTGCCAGCAGCCAGGCAAGGCAGGGTAATGAAAAACTGTTTTTT

CDR3 length: 18
clone size: .
D gene: TRBD2
V gene: TRBV2
J gene: TRBJ2-3
CDR3 protein: CASSYNPGLAGSADTQYF
CDR3 DNA: TGTGCCAGCAGTTATAATCCGGGACTAGCGGGATCTGCAGATACGCAGTATTTT

CDR3 length: 17
clone size: .
D gene: .
V gene: TRBV4-1
J gene: TRBJ2-7
CDR3 protein: CASSQEGDTENTYEQYF
CDR3 DNA: TGCGCCAGCAGCCAAGAGGGTGACACAGAGAACACCTACGAGCAGTACTTC

CDR3 length: 15
clone size: .
D gene: .
V gene: TRBV19
J gene: TRBJ1-2
CDR3 protein: CASSKLDIPSYGYTF
CDR3 DNA: TGTGCCAGTAGTAAGCTCGACATCCCCTCCTATGGCTACACCTTC

CDR3 length: 15
clone size: .
D gene: TRBD2
V gene: TRBV7-3
J gene: TRBJ2-3
CDR3 protein: CASSRLAGATDTQYF
CDR3 DNA: TGTGCCAGCAGCCGACTAGCGGGGGCCACAGATACGCAGTATTTT

CDR3 length: 14
clone size: .
D gene: .
V gene: TRBV7-2
J gene: TRBJ1-1
CDR3 protein: CASSSQGGNTEAFF
CDR3 DNA: TGTGCCAGCAGCTCCCAGGGTGGCAACACTGAAGCTTTCTTT

CDR3 length: 15
clone size: .
D gene: .
V gene: TRBV28
J gene: TRBJ1-4
CDR3 protein: CASSFYTGNGEKLFF
CDR3 DNA: TGTGCCAGCAGTTTTTACACAGGGAACGGAGAAAAACTGTTTTTT

CDR3 length: 16
clone size: .
D gene: TRBD2
V gene: TRBV7-3
J gene: TRBJ2-3
CDR3 protein: CASSLKGLAGTDTQYF
CDR3 DNA: TGTGCCAGCAGCTTAAAAGGGCTAGCGGGCACAGATACGCAGTATTTT

CDR3 length: 15
clone size: .
D gene: TRBD1
V gene: TRBV5-1
J gene: TRBJ2-7
CDR3 protein: CASSRTGTGTYEQYF
CDR3 DNA: TGCGCCAGCAGCCGCACCGGGACAGGGACCTACGAGCAGTACTTC

CDR3 length: 16
clone size: .
D gene: .
V gene: TRBV3-1/TRBV3-2
J gene: TRBJ1-4
CDR3 protein: CASSPPKGGFVEKLFF
CDR3 DNA: TGTGCCAGCAGCCCCCCGAAGGGAGGGTTTGTGGAAAAACTGTTTTTT

CDR3 length: 13
clone size: .
D gene: .
V gene: TRBV6-6
J gene: TRBJ2-7
CDR3 protein: CASTRGSSYEQYF
CDR3 DNA: TGTGCCAGCACGCGGGGAAGCTCCTACGAGCAGTACTTC

CDR3 length: 13
clone size: .
D gene: .
V gene: TRBV10-2
J gene: TRBJ2-1
CDR3 protein: CASSVISYNEQFF
CDR3 DNA: TGCGCCAGCAGTGTCATCTCCTACAATGAGCAGTTCTTC

CDR3 length: 11
clone size: .
D gene: .
V gene: TRBV30
J gene: TRBJ1-2
CDR3 protein: CAWVSDYRYTF
CDR3 DNA: TGTGCCTGGGTGTCTGACTATCGCTACACCTTC

CDR3 length: 17
clone size: .
D gene: .
V gene: TRBV7-8
J gene: TRBJ2-3
CDR3 protein: CASSPAPDTYYTDTQYF
CDR3 DNA: TGTGCCAGCAGCCCCGCCCCCGACACCTATTACACAGATACGCAGTATTTT

CDR3 length: 14
clone size: .
D gene: TRBD1
V gene: TRBV11-2
J gene: TRBJ1-2
CDR3 protein: CASSLAGTASGYTF
CDR3 DNA: TGTGCCAGCAGCTTAGCCGGGACAGCTTCTGGCTACACCTTC

CDR3 length: 13
clone size: .
D gene: TRBD1
V gene: TRBV7-9
J gene: TRBJ1-6
CDR3 protein: CASSWTGDSPLHF
CDR3 DNA: TGTGCCAGCAGCTGGACAGGGGATTCACCCCTCCACTTT

CDR3 length: 15
clone size: .
D gene: .
V gene: TRBV2
J gene: TRBJ1-5
CDR3 protein: CASLREQVNNQPQHF
CDR3 DNA: TGTGCCAGCCTTAGGGAACAGGTCAACAATCAGCCCCAGCATTTT

CDR3 length: 14
clone size: .
D gene: TRBD1
V gene: TRBV7-9
J gene: TRBJ2-5
CDR3 protein: CASSPGQGQETQYF
CDR3 DNA: TGTGCCAGCAGCCCCGGACAGGGTCAAGAGACCCAGTACTTC